This passage covers 26 T cell receptor beta chains from one sample sequenced in a study of tumor-infiltrating lymphocytes in primary liver carcinoma (TCRdb year 2017). Sequencing was performed on an Illumina HiSeq 2500. Using a constant-region primer and ProtoScript II reverse transcriptase, TCRbeta-specific cDNA was reverse-transcribed from approximately 0.5 ug total RNA. Construction of the TCRbeta libraries relied on three nested rounds of multiplex PCR, following a slightly modified ARM-PCR procedure. Multiplex TRBV1-TRBV30 forward primers and a Cbeta reverse primer were used in the first two PCR rounds, each of which was run for about 10 cycles. Using fastp at Q25 and MiXCR, TCRdb reprocessed the public reads and kept productive beta chains. Entries that share a CDR3 protein sequence are merged under the most common genes and DNA. The sample table lists about 320,000 distinct CDR3 sequences, nearly 60% of them with a count of one. The ten largest make up more than 15% of the sample.

TRIzol reagent was used to extract blood RNA from unsorted whole blood, while the DNeasy Blood & Tissue kit provided the germline DNA. The sequenced material came from peripheral blood. The receptors derive from a woman in her twenties or thirties with primary liver carcinoma and hepatitis B virus infection.

The chain has TRBV20-1 and TRBJ2-1, with TRBD1 matching 8 bases. The CDR3 totals 14 residues. Trimming at V came to 0 bases and at J to 7 bases, leaving 5 bases not matched to a gene. In germline, CDR1 is DFQATT, CDR2 SNEGSKA (reference sequence). CDR3 bases: TGCAGTGCTAGAGATCCCAGGGGGCGGAATGAGCAGTTCTTC. Translating it yields CSARDPRGRNEQFF.

V and J are TRBV12-3 or TRBV12-4 and TRBJ2-1, with 7 bases aligning to TRBD2. The CDR3 is 13 residues long. The trim removed 3 bases at V and 6 bases at J, leaving 2 bases unmatched. CDR3 region: CASSFGEGNEQFF. CDR3 bases: TGTGCCAGCAGTTTCGGGGAGGGCAATGAGCAGTTCTTC.

Comments on this clonotype: A much larger clone is a single base away; this may be a read error. The chain couples TRBV6-1 to TRBJ1-2; D may be TRBD1 (6 bases). CDR3 length: 15 residues. Germline lookup yields CDR1 MNHNS and CDR2 SASEGT. The CDR3, as DNA: TGTGCCAGCAGTGAAGCGTGGGGCAGGGGTTATGGCCACACCTTC. This gives the protein CASSEAWGRGYGHTF.

Details on this clonotype: It may be a read error: a sequence one base away is much more abundant. This chain uses TRBV7-9 with TRBJ1-1; 9 bases are a match to TRBD1. Germline CDR1 SEHNR, CDR2 FQNEAQ (reference sequence). There are 17 residues in the CDR3. CDR3 nucleotide sequence: TGTACCAGCAGCTTAGTAGGGACAGGGATCGGGAACACTGAAGCTTTCTTT. It codes for CTSSLVGTGIGNTEAFF. Full variable domain (missing parts from reference TRBV7-9 and TRBJ1-1): DTGVSQNPRHKITKRGQNVTFRCDPISEHNRLYWYRQTLGQGPEFLTYFQNEAQLEKSRLLSDRFSAERPKGSFSTLEIQRTEQGDSAMYLCTSSLVGTGIGNTEAFFGQGTRLTVV.

The chain recombines TRBV6-1 with TRBJ2-3; D is unclear. Germline CDR1 reads MNHNS; CDR2 reads SASEGT. The CDR3 runs to 15 residues. The V end was cut by 3 bases, the J end by 6 bases, with 16 bases between. This CDR3 is CASSEIREIPDTQYF. The CDR3 coding sequence is TGTGCCAGCAGTGAGATCCGTGAGATCCCGGATACGCAGTATTTT.

Only a few counts were recorded for this clonotype. The CDR3 DNA sequence: TGCAGCGTTTTACGGGACTTTGGGGGGGAGCAGTACTTC. Protein: CSVLRDFGGEQYF. The J gene is TRBJ2-7, the V gene TRBV29-1, with a possible D match to TRBD2 (6 bases). V gave up 5 bases and J gave up 7 bases, with 18 bases separating them. The CDR3 length is 13 residues. From germline, CDR1 is SQVTM and CDR2 ANQGSEA.

This clonotype has only one observation. V usage is TRBV30 and J usage is TRBJ2-1, with 10 positions matching TRBD2. J was trimmed by 14 bases and V by 2 bases; bases with no gene match: 9. Germline V lookup: CDR1 GTSNPN, CDR2 SVGIG (reference sequence). The CDR3 sequence is 13 residues long. The CDR3 DNA reads as TGTGCCTGGAGTTTGGCTAGCGGGAGCTTTAAGTTCTTC. This sequence encodes CAWSLASGSFKFF.

This clonotype came up many times. The rearrangement joins TRBV4-2 to TRBJ2-1; D is perhaps TRBD2 (5 bases). Germline CDR1 and CDR2: LGHNA and YNFKEQ. V was trimmed by 2 bases and J by 4 bases, leaving 12 bases between them. This CDR3 is 15 amino acids long. CDR3 in DNA: TGTGCCAGCAGCCAATCCGTGGACTCATACAATGAGCAGTTCTTC. This gives the protein CASSQSVDSYNEQFF.

This clonotype was detected once. The chain couples TRBV12-3 or TRBV12-4 to TRBJ2-7; TRBD2 is a possible D gene (6 bases). CDR3 length equals 14 residues. Trimming shortened V by 5 bases and J by 6 bases, and 17 bases separated the two germline ends. CDR3 loop: CASSRRGATCEQYF. As DNA, the CDR3 is TGTGCCAGCAGTCGCCGCGGGGCAACCTGCGAGCAGTACTTC.

Worth noting for this clonotype: Just one base apart from a much larger clone, this may be a read error. V usage is TRBV6-5 and J usage is TRBJ1-3, with D unclear. This CDR3 is 13 amino acids long. CDR1 and CDR2 (germline): MNHEY, SVGAGI. CDR3 DNA sequence: TGTGCCTGCAGTAGGGAGTTGGGAAACACCATATATTTT. It yields the protein CACSRELGNTIYF.

This clonotype was counted only a few times. The chain employs TRBV6-1 and TRBJ2-1; D tentatively fits TRBD1 or TRBD2 (5 bases each). Trimming shortened V by 6 bases and J by 4 bases, and 10 bases separated the two germline ends. The CDR3 spans 13 residues. Germline V gives CDR1 MNHNS, CDR2 SASEGT. The CDR3 protein is CASSTGLYNEQFF. DNA for the CDR3: TGTGCCAGCAGCACAGGACTGTACAATGAGCAGTTCTTC.

In the case of this clonotype: One junction end does not reproduce the germline sequence, and a read error may be involved. The V call is TRBV11-2, the J call TRBJ2-5; 11 bases map to TRBD1. This CDR3 region has 15 residues. CDR1 SGHAT and CDR2 FQNNGV come from the germline V gene. CDR3 residues: CASNMGQGGTETQYF. The CDR3 DNA sequence: TGTGCCAGCAATATGGGACAGGGGGGTACTGAGACCCAATACTTC.

The chain links TRBV24-1 to TRBJ2-3; D ambiguous. The CDR3 is 11 residues long. Germline CDR1 KGHDR, CDR2 SFDVKD. V was clipped by 5 bases and J by 5 bases, with 4 bases between them. The CDR3 protein is CATSVGDTQYF. Written as DNA, the CDR3 is TGTGCCACCAGTGTCGGAGATACGCAGTATTTT.

The chain is built from TRBV6-5 and TRBJ1-1; a possible D gene is TRBD1 (6 bases). Trimming cost V 7 bases and J 8 bases, with 20 bases left between them. Looked up from germline, CDR1 is MNHEY and CDR2 is SVGAGI. CDR3 length: 14 amino acids. CDR3 nucleotides: TGTGCCAGCACCAAAGGGGGGGGTTATCAGGAAGCTTTCTTT. Protein product: CASTKGGGYQEAFF.

The DNA for the CDR3 is TGTGCCAGCAGCGCCCAGGCCACAGATACGCAGTATTTT. Protein product: CASSAQATDTQYF. V and J are TRBV7-9 and TRBJ2-3; the D is unclear. The ends were cut back, 5 bases at V and 2 bases at J, with 8 bases in the middle. There are 13 residues in the CDR3. Germline V lookup: CDR1 SEHNR, CDR2 FQNEAQ (reference sequence).

This clonotype was detected only a few times. V gene TRBV29-1 combines with J gene TRBJ2-7, with D unresolved. Between the trimmed V and J ends, which lost 3 bases and 6 bases, there was a span of 9 bases. Germline CDR1 is SQVTM and CDR2 is ANQGSEA. The CDR3 is 11 residues long. CDR3 nucleotides: TGCAGCGTTGAGAGCCCGGGCGAGCAGTACTTC. Encoded protein: CSVESPGEQYF.

About this clonotype itself: An end of the junction does not agree with germline; a read error may underlie this. The chain employs TRBV11-2 and TRBJ1-1; D perhaps matches TRBD1 (6 bases). The germline V gene has CDR1 SGHAT and CDR2 FQNNGV. There are 15 residues in the CDR3. For the CDR3, the DNA is TGTGCTAGCAGCTTAGAGGTCGGGGGCCTCGCTGAAGCTTTCTTT. Translation gives CASSLEVGGLAEAFF.

This clonotype was seen a few times. The chain uses TRBV7-9 and TRBJ2-1; no firm D call. The germline gives CDR1 SEHNR, CDR2 FQNEAQ (reference sequence). V gave up 5 bases and J gave up 7 bases, with 3 bases separating them. This CDR3 comprises 10 residues. The CDR3 DNA reads TGTGCCAGCAGCCCAAATGAGCAGTTCTTC. Its translation is CASSPNEQFF.

A remark on this clonotype: The final CDR3 position lacks the conserved phenylalanine or tryptophan, pointing to a likely read error. V is TRBV7-9 and J is TRBJ2-1; TRBD2 aligns across 9 bases. The CDR3 consists of 16 residues. The V gene's germline CDR1 is SEHNR and CDR2 FQNEAQ (reference sequence). This chain's CDR3 is CACSPREREAYNEQFI. The DNA of the CDR3 is TGTGCCTGCAGCCCCCGAGAGCGGGAGGCCTACAATGAGCAGTTCATC.

This clonotype was seen once. The CDR3 ends on some other residue instead of the conserved phenylalanine or tryptophan, so this is likely a read error. The chain carries TRBV5-6 and TRBJ2-7; weak D call: TRBD2 (6 bases). Germline CDR1 reads SGHDT; CDR2 reads YYEEEE. Trimming took 3 bases from V and 5 from J, leaving 12 bases between them. The CDR3 sequence is 13 residues long. The CDR3 DNA sequence: TGTGCCAGCAGCTCCGAAGGCGGGAACGAGCAGTACATC. Its protein product is CASSSEGGNEQYI.

Of note for this clonotype: At one of its ends the junction is not consistent with the germline gene, which may arise from a read error. The chain joins TRBV10-2 to TRBJ1-4; weak D call: TRBD1 (6 bases). The germline CDR1 and CDR2 sequences are WSHSY and SAAADI. This CDR3 spans 16 amino acids. This chain's CDR3 is CASSEGQPATNEKLLF. DNA of the CDR3: TGCGCCAGCAGCGAAGGACAGCCTGCAACTAATGAAAAACTGCTTTTT.

The chain joins TRBV28 to TRBJ2-4; D possibly uses TRBD1 or TRBD2 (5 bases each). CDR1 and CDR2 (germline): MDHEN, SYDVKM. V lost 2 bases, J lost 6 bases, and 14 bases lay in between. CDR3 length: 15 residues. The CDR3 spells CASSLTGRIGNIQYF. The CDR3 nucleotides are TGTGCCAGCAGTTTAACGGGGCGTATTGGAAACATTCAGTACTTC.

Comments on this clonotype: This may come from a read error, since a much larger clone is one base off. The chain is built from TRBV6-5 and TRBJ1-5; D may be TRBD2 (5 bases). The J call may not be correct, given that the DNA end is closer to TRBJ2-3. CDR1 MNHEY and CDR2 SVGAGI come from the germline V gene. CDR3 length equals 14 residues. The CDR3 bases are TGTGCCAGCAGTTACCTTGGGAGCAATCAGCCCCAGTATTTT. Its protein is CASSYLGSNQPQYF.

The genes are TRBV10-3 and TRBJ1-6; a possible D gene is TRBD1 (5 bases). The V gene's germline CDR1 is ENHRY and CDR2 SYGVKD. The V end lost 5 bases, the J end lost 7 bases, and 18 bases lay between the germline ends. There are 16 residues in the CDR3. This chain's CDR3 is CAISSLTGLANSPLHF. The CDR3 region has the DNA TGTGCCATCAGTTCCCTAACGGGACTCGCAAATTCACCCCTCCACTTT.

To note about this clonotype: A much larger clone lies one base from this, so it may be a read error. The V gene is TRBV29-1, the J gene TRBJ2-5; D may be TRBD1 or TRBD2 (5 bases each). Trimming left V 2 bases short and J 9 bases short, with 16 bases between. The length of the CDR3 is 13 residues. Germline values: CDR1 SQVTM, CDR2 ANQGSEA. The CDR3 loop is CSVELGAGEAQYF. The CDR3 bases are TGCAGCGTTGAATTAGGGGCGGGCGAGGCCCAGTACTTC.

This clonotype was picked up one time. At one end, the junction sequence differs from germline, possibly due to a read error. The CDR3 sequence: CAGSPGGGQPQHF. The CDR3 bases are TGTGCCGGCAGCCCGGGTGGTGGTCAGCCTCAGCATTTT. V is TRBV11-2 and J is TRBJ1-5; no firm D call. The CDR3 runs to 13 residues. Germline CDR1 is SGHAT and CDR2 is FQNNGV. The full variable domain, rest sourced from reference TRBV11-2 and TRBJ1-5, is EAGVAQSPRYKIIEKRQSVAFWCNPISGHATLYWYQQILGQGPKLLIQFQNNGVVDDSQLPKDRFSAERLKGVDSTLKIQPAKLEDSAVYLCAGSPGGGQPQHFGDGTRLSIL.